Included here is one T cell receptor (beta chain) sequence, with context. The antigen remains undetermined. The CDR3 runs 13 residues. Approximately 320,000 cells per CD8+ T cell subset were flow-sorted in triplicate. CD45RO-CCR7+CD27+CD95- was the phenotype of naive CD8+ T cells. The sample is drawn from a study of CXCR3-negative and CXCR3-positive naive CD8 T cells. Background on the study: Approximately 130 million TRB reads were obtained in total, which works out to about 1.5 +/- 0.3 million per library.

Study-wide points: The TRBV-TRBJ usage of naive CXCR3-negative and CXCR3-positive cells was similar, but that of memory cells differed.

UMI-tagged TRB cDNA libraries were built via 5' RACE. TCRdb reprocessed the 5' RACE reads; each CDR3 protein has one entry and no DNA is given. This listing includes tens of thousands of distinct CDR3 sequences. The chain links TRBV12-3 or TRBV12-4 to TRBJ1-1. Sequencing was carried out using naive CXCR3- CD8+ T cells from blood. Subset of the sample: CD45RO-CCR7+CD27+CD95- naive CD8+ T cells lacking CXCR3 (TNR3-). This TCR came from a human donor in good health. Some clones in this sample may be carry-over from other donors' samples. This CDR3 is CASSSQRVTEAFF.